The rows below give T cell receptor beta chains drawn from one sample of a study of shared clonotypes between healthy human individuals. Sequencing was performed with immunoSEQ multiplex PCR; in TCRdb, only in-frame clones are kept and a portion is missing. Among about 680,000 clones listed, roughly 78% were seen once. Sequencing used memory CD4+ T cells sorted from blood. These receptors originate from a woman aged 25 to 39 in good health. The CDR3 runs from the conserved cysteine through the conserved F or W. D genes are given only for firm matches. Size tells how often a clone was seen (once, few, many) or the class of an expanded clone, and some rows leave it out.

TRBV27	many	-	TRBJ2-2	CASSKVQLGTGELFF	TGTGCCAGCAGTAAGGTTCAGTTGGGCACCGGGGAGCTGTTTTTT
TRBV7-8	few	TRBD2	TRBJ2-2	CASRGLGPTGELFF	TGTGCCAGCAGGGGACTAGGTCCCACCGGGGAGCTGTTTTTT
TRBV19	-	TRBD2	TRBJ2-2	CASSTSGITGELFF	TGTGCCAGTAGTACTAGCGGCATCACCGGGGAGCTGTTTTTT
TRBV7-7	-	TRBD2	TRBJ2-3	CASSPLAGGSTDTQYF	TGTGCCAGCAGCCCCCTCGCGGGAGGGTCCACAGATACGCAGTATTTT
TRBV6-1	-	-	TRBJ2-7	CASSDGSRPYEQYF	TGTGCCAGCAGTGATGGGTCACGGCCCTACGAGCAGTACTTC
TRBV4-2	-	-	TRBJ2-3	CASSQAGRNEDTQYF	TGTGCCAGCAGCCAAGCCGGGCGGAATGAAGATACGCAGTATTTT
TRBV9	-	TRBD2	TRBJ2-1	CASSVRPGTSGYNEQFF	TGTGCCAGCAGCGTACGCCCCGGGACTAGCGGTTACAATGAGCAGTTCTTC
TRBV5-6	-	-	TRBJ1-2	CASSLAPYGYTF	TGTGCCAGCAGCTTGGCCCCATACGGCTACACCTTC
TRBV6-1	once	-	TRBJ2-2	CASSVVLDTGELFF	TGTGCCAGCAGTGTCGTTCTGGACACCGGGGAGCTGTTTTTT
TRBV16	-	-	TRBJ2-2	CASSLNGGANTGELFF	TGTGCCAGCAGCCTGAATGGGGGCGCGAACACCGGGGAGCTGTTTTTT
TRBV5-1	-	-	TRBJ1-4	CASSLLMPNEKLFF	TGCGCCAGCAGCTTGTTGATGCCAAATGAAAAACTGTTTTTT
TRBV5-1	few	-	TRBJ2-1	CASSRDFTYNEQFF	TGCGCCAGCAGCAGGGATTTCACCTACAATGAGCAGTTCTTC
TRBV6-5	-	-	TRBJ1-4	CASSYQSNEKLFF	TGTGCCAGCAGTTACCAGAGTAATGAAAAACTGTTTTTT
TRBV18	-	-	TRBJ2-5	CASSPLVRKTPTDQETQYF	TGTGCCAGCTCACCACTTGTCCGTAAGACTCCGACGGACCAAGAGACCCAGTACTTC
TRBV6-6	-	-	TRBJ1-2	CASSSLLVEGNDGYTF	TGTGCCAGCAGCAGCCTACTCGTGGAGGGTAACGATGGCTACACCTTC
TRBV27	-	TRBD2	TRBJ2-7	CASRAAGSQEQYF	TGTGCCAGCAGGGCAGCGGGATCGCAAGAGCAGTACTTC
TRBV5-1	few	TRBD1	TRBJ2-7	CASSPGTGAIEQYF	TGCGCCAGCAGCCCCGGGACAGGGGCCATCGAGCAGTACTTC
TRBV19	-	-	TRBJ2-5	CASRRGAQGTQYF	TGTGCCAGTAGACGGGGGGCGCAGGGGACCCAGTACTTC
TRBV28	many	-	TRBJ2-7	CASSRGVGLGYEQYF	TGTGCCAGCAGTAGAGGGGTGGGCCTGGGCTACGAGCAGTACTTC
TRBV7-2	-	TRBD1	TRBJ1-1	CASSFWTGNTEAFF	TGTGCCAGCAGCTTTTGGACAGGGAACACTGAAGCTTTCTTT
TRBV30	few	TRBD1	TRBJ2-1	CAWRGETGKQFF	TGTGCCTGGAGGGGGGAGACAGGGAAGCAGTTCTTC
TRBV28	-	TRBD2	TRBJ2-4	CASSPQLAGTKNIQYF	TGTGCCAGCAGTCCCCAACTAGCGGGCACCAAAAACATTCAGTACTTC